The rows below give T cell receptor beta chains drawn from one sample of a study of CXCR3-negative and CXCR3-positive naive CD8 T cells. TCRdb reprocessed the 5' RACE reads and keeps a single row for each CDR3 protein, giving no DNA. This sample contains 80,000 to 100,000 distinct CDR3 sequences. Sequenced: naive CXCR3+ CD8+ T cells from blood. Every receptor here comes from a human donor in good health. Some clones in this sample may be carry-over from other donors' samples. Each CDR3 is given with its conserved first and last residue.

j_call | v_call | cdr3_aa
TRBJ2-2 | TRBV12-3/TRBV12-4 | CASSSDSPGELFF
TRBJ2-7 | TRBV6-6 | CASSYTLERTGTYEQYF
TRBJ2-3 | TRBV7-2 | CASSSSLAGGGIPDTQYF
TRBJ2-6 | TRBV28 | CASSRTAGANVLTF
TRBJ1-3 | TRBV12-3/TRBV12-4 | CASSSLDSSSGNTIYF
TRBJ2-5 | TRBV28 | CASVGRGETQYF
TRBJ2-4 | TRBV20-1 | CSARPDSSNIQYF
TRBJ1-5 | TRBV11-2 | CASSLGSGPNQPQHF
TRBJ2-7 | TRBV12-3/TRBV12-4 | CASMQGAHEQYF
TRBJ2-7 | TRBV20-1 | CSAVEYREQYF
TRBJ1-5 | TRBV23-1 | CASSQSGTDQHF